The T cell receptor beta chain described here comes from a study of blood T cell repertoires in COVID-19. The overall study: PBMCs, B-cell-depleted T cells, or T cells were the source of the cDNA or gDNA that made up the material.

The CDR3 runs 12 residues. The ends were cut back, 7 bases at V and 0 bases at J, with 7 bases in the middle. Germline-derived CDR1 and CDR2 are LGHNT and FRNRAP. This clone showed up just once. The assay was immunoSEQ multiplex PCR, and TCRdb's table has in-frame clones only and misses some. The sample contains about 230,000 clones, roughly 84% of which appear only once. The chain employs TRBV12-5 and TRBJ2-7, with no clear D. This receptor was obtained from a man aged 45 to 65 with active or convalescent COVID-19. The sequenced sample was peripheral blood. The chain's CDR3 is CASALASYEQYF. DNA for the CDR3: TGTGCTAGTGCACTCGCCTCCTACGAGCAGTACTTC.